This is a list of T cell receptor beta chains from one sample in a study of brain metastases from non-small cell lung cancer. Method: immunoSEQ multiplex PCR; TCRdb's copy keeps in-frame clones and lacks some. Altogether about 1,700 clones are present, around 81% being singletons, with the ten largest covering approximately 9.4%. Sequencing was performed on tissue from a brain metastasis. These receptors all come from a donor at least 40 years old with non-small cell lung cancer. The CDR3 runs from the conserved cysteine through the conserved F or W. Size values are once, few and many counts, or a class for expanded clones, and some rows have none.

V gene	J gene	clone size	CDR3 protein
TRBV7-9	TRBJ2-5	-	CASSPSRVETQYF
TRBV2	TRBJ1-1	-	CASSELQGGGTEAFF
TRBV7-8	TRBJ1-1	-	CASSLERGNTEAFF
TRBV5-5	TRBJ2-4	-	CASSLANRRAKNIQYF
TRBV24-1	TRBJ1-5	-	CATSETTEGTQPQHF
TRBV5-1	TRBJ1-1	-	CASSLYPTGGGNTEAFF
TRBV30	TRBJ2-4	-	CAWSRGFKNIQYF
TRBV27	TRBJ1-6	-	CASSPGGTQPFPLHF
TRBV18	TRBJ2-3	-	CASSPPGQGSWHVLTDTQYF
TRBV12-5	TRBJ1-1	-	CASVPSQVNTEAFF
TRBV4-1	TRBJ2-1	-	CASSQDRASGGYEQFF
TRBV14	TRBJ2-1	-	CASSQSGKFNEQFF
TRBV5-1	TRBJ1-1	-	CASSLAQGHTEAFF
TRBV7-3	TRBJ2-1	-	CASATGPEDNEQFF
TRBV6-2/TRBV6-3	TRBJ1-5	few	CASSEIGRSNQPQHF
TRBV5-6	TRBJ1-1	-	CASSYRLKNTEAFF
TRBV7-9	TRBJ2-5	-	CASSFREQETQYF
TRBV18	TRBJ1-1	once	CASSPNVPGGAGTEAFF
TRBV6-5	TRBJ1-5	-	CASSIKWNSNQPQHF
TRBV18	TRBJ1-1	-	CASSPGQDTEAFF
TRBV3-1/TRBV3-2	TRBJ1-6	-	CASSQDYISPLHF
TRBV2	TRBJ2-5	few	CASSSIPRETQYF
TRBV6-2/TRBV6-3	TRBJ2-7	-	CASSWVGDYEQYF
TRBV19	TRBJ2-1	once	CASSMRTHNKQFF
TRBV5-1	TRBJ2-5	-	CASSLQGRAETQYF
TRBV9	TRBJ1-1	-	CASSVALGTEAFF
TRBV9	TRBJ1-2	once	CASSVTFGIGVNYGYTF
TRBV29-1	TRBJ1-1	-	CSVGQGQGNTEAFF
TRBV18	TRBJ1-2	-	CASSPPSTYNYGYTF
TRBV27	TRBJ1-5	-	CASNLSGVHQPQHF
TRBV6-5	TRBJ1-1	once	CASSPPGQVASEAFF
TRBV24-1	TRBJ1-2	-	CATSDSWTTGYGYTF
TRBV12-3/TRBV12-4	TRBJ1-2	few	CASSLNYGYTF
TRBV28	TRBJ1-1	-	CASRPPAPNTEAFF
TRBV5-4	TRBJ1-1	-	CASSLTKATEAFF
TRBV5-1	TRBJ2-3	-	CASSLGGLTGGSTDTQYF
TRBV7-9	TRBJ1-3	once	CASSLARRISGNTIYF